This T cell receptor beta chain was obtained from a study of blood T cell repertoires in COVID-19. The CDR3 totals 15 residues. Trimming removed 0 bases at V and 4 bases at J, with 12 bases between. Looked up from germline, CDR1 is LGHDT and CDR2 is YNNKEL (reference sequence). TCRdb keeps only in-frame clones here, not all; method: immunoSEQ multiplex PCR. The table records about 75,000 clones, approximately 90% of them present only once. The V call is TRBV3-1 (or the pseudogene TRBV3-2), the J call TRBJ1-2; D remains ambiguous. The TCR sequence derives from a human donor in a cohort sampled during active COVID-19. The specimen sequenced was peripheral blood. The CDR3 is CASSQDLWAIYGYTF. CDR3 bases: TGTGCCAGCAGCCAAGATCTGTGGGCCATCTATGGCTACACCTTC.